These T cell receptor beta chains were read from a single sample in a study of T cells in Graves' hyperthyroidism and ophthalmopathy. MiXCR, run by TCRdb on the multiplex PCR reads, gives a single entry per CDR3 protein. This sample has roughly 350,000 distinct CDR3 sequences, with roughly 14% found just once. Sequencing used blood. These receptors were taken from a woman between 25 and 40 years old with Graves' ophthalmopathy. Each CDR3 is given with its conserved first and last residue. A D gene is named only where the DNA matches it firmly. Clone sizes are given selectively: once, few, many, or a class where the clone is expanded.

J: TRBJ1-2
V: TRBV20-1
D: TRBD1
size: many
CDR3: CSARRQGLNYGYTF
DNA: TGCAGTGCACGGCGACAGGGCCTAAACTATGGCTACACCTTC

J: TRBJ2-5
V: TRBV29-1
D: TRBD2
size: many
CDR3: CSVDSGGFLEETQYF
DNA: TGCAGCGTTGATAGCGGGGGGTTTTTAGAAGAGACCCAGTACTTC

J: TRBJ2-6
V: TRBV6-2/TRBV6-3
D: -
size: many
CDR3: CASSGTASGANVLTF
DNA: TGTGCCAGCAGCGGGACTGCGTCTGGGGCCAACGTCCTGACTTTC

J: TRBJ1-5
V: TRBV19
D: -
size: few
CDR3: CATSRTRGNQPQHF
DNA: TGTGCCACCAGCCGGACAAGGGGCAATCAGCCCCAGCATTTT

J: TRBJ2-1
V: TRBV2
D: TRBD2
size: many
CDR3: CASSVVGGRGAHNEQFF
DNA: TGTGCCAGCAGTGTAGTCGGTGGGCGGGGGGCCCACAATGAGCAGTTCTTC

J: TRBJ1-2
V: TRBV24-1
D: -
size: many
CDR3: CATSDSSTYGYTF
DNA: TGTGCCACCAGTGATTCCAGCACCTATGGCTACACCTTC

J: TRBJ2-2
V: TRBV4-1
D: -
size: -
CDR3: CASSQLGLQGVLAGELFF
DNA: TGCGCCAGCAGCCAATTAGGACTCCAGGGTGTGTTGGCCGGGGAGCTGTTTTTT

J: TRBJ1-2
V: TRBV27
D: -
size: many
CDR3: CASSNRVDYGYTF
DNA: TGTGCCAGCAGCAACAGGGTCGACTATGGCTACACCTTC

J: TRBJ2-7
V: TRBV7-9
D: -
size: many
CDR3: CASSLARQGGTYEQYF
DNA: TGTGCCAGCAGCTTAGCGCGCCAGGGGGGAACCTACGAGCAGTACTTC

J: TRBJ2-2
V: TRBV7-2
D: -
size: many
CDR3: CASSLYPGAGELFF
DNA: TGTGCCAGCAGCTTATATCCGGGCGCCGGGGAGCTGTTTTTT

J: TRBJ1-5
V: TRBV20-1
D: -
size: many
CDR3: CSARQGYGQPQHF
DNA: TGCAGTGCTAGACAGGGGTACGGTCAGCCCCAGCATTTT

J: TRBJ2-7
V: TRBV12-3/TRBV12-4
D: TRBD2
size: -
CDR3: CASSPGTSDIYEQYF
DNA: TGTGCCAGCAGTCCCGGGACTAGCGACATATACGAGCAGTACTTC

J: TRBJ2-5
V: TRBV4-3
D: TRBD2
size: -
CDR3: CASSQPGLAGKETQYF
DNA: TGCGCCAGCAGCCAACCTGGACTAGCGGGGAAAGAGACCCAGTACTTC

J: TRBJ2-7
V: TRBV7-3
D: -
size: -
CDR3: CASSLVAPGPGEQYF
DNA: TGTGCCAGCAGCCTGGTAGCCCCTGGCCCGGGAGAGCAGTACTTC

J: TRBJ2-5
V: TRBV24-1
D: -
size: many
CDR3: CATSTGRGQETQYF
DNA: TGTGCCACCTCGACTGGGCGGGGACAAGAGACCCAGTACTTC

J: TRBJ2-3
V: TRBV7-2
D: TRBD2
size: few
CDR3: CASSLAAGGRFDTQYF
DNA: TGTGCCAGCAGCTTAGCGGCGGGGGGTAGGTTCGATACGCAGTATTTT

J: TRBJ1-1
V: TRBV11-2
D: -
size: many
CDR3: CASSPLNNAFF
DNA: TGTGCCAGCAGCCCGCTTAATAACGCTTTCTTT

J: TRBJ2-1
V: TRBV5-8
D: TRBD1
size: many
CDR3: CASSWGQARVDEQFF
DNA: TGTGCCAGCAGCTGGGGACAGGCTAGGGTTGATGAGCAGTTCTTC

J: TRBJ2-5
V: TRBV10-3
D: -
size: many
CDR3: CATIGTVIGRKETQYF
DNA: TGTGCCACCATCGGGACGGTGATTGGCAGGAAAGAGACCCAGTACTTC

J: TRBJ1-2
V: TRBV29-1
D: TRBD1
size: few
CDR3: CSVEPLLRGVYGYTF
DNA: TGCAGCGTTGAACCTTTACTCAGGGGGGTTTATGGCTACACCTTC

J: TRBJ2-1
V: TRBV6-2/TRBV6-3
D: -
size: few
CDR3: CASSYSSGDNEQFF
DNA: TGTGCCAGCAGTTACTCGAGTGGAGACAATGAGCAGTTCTTC

J: TRBJ1-4
V: TRBV30
D: -
size: many
CDR3: CAWSVQEKLFF
DNA: TGTGCCTGGAGTGTACAGGAAAAACTGTTTTTT

J: TRBJ1-3
V: TRBV7-9
D: -
size: -
CDR3: CASSTGTDSGNTIYF
DNA: TGTGCCAGCAGCACCGGGACGGACTCTGGAAACACCATATATTTT

J: TRBJ2-3
V: TRBV14
D: -
size: many
CDR3: CASSTRDSTDTQYF
DNA: TGTGCCAGCAGCACTCGGGACTCCACAGATACGCAGTATTTT

J: TRBJ1-5
V: TRBV2
D: -
size: -
CDR3: CASSEGARNQPQHF
DNA: TGTGCCAGCAGTGAAGGAGCACGCAATCAGCCCCAGCATTTT

J: TRBJ1-2
V: TRBV20-1
D: TRBD1
size: -
CDR3: CSAGEGQELGYTF
DNA: TGCAGTGCTGGGGAGGGACAGGAACTCGGCTACACCTTC

J: TRBJ2-7
V: TRBV20-1
D: TRBD2
size: many
CDR3: CSARDHGAGTSASYEQYF
DNA: TGCAGTGCTAGAGATCATGGAGCGGGGACTAGCGCATCCTACGAGCAGTACTTC

J: TRBJ1-2
V: TRBV19
D: -
size: -
CDR3: CASSPFQGSYGYTF
DNA: TGTGCCAGTAGTCCATTTCAGGGATCCTATGGCTACACCTTC